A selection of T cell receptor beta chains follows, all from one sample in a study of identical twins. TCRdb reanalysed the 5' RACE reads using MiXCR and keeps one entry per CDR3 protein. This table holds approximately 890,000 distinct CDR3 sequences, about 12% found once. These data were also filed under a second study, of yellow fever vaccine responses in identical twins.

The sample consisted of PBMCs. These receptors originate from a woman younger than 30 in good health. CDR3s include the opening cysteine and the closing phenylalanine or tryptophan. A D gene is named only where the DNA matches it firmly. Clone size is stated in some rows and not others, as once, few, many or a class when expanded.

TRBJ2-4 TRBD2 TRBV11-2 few TGTGCCAGCAGCTTAACACCCGGGACTAGCAAAGGCAAAAACATTCAGTACTTC CASSLTPGTSKGKNIQYF
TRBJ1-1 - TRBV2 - TGTGCCAGCAGGATTATACAGGATTCCGCTGAAGCTTTCTTT CASRIIQDSAEAFF
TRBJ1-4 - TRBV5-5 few TGTGCCAGCAGCTTGGCGGGTACGGTGGGGGAAAAACTGTTTTTT CASSLAGTVGEKLFF
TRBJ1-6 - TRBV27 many TGTGCCAGCAGTTTAACAGGGTATAATTCACCCCTCCACTTT CASSLTGYNSPLHF
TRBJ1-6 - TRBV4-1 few TGCGCCAGCAGCCAAGACCGAATAGGTAATTCACCCCTCCACTTT CASSQDRIGNSPLHF
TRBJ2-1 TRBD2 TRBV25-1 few TGTGCCAGCAGTATTCCGGGGGGCAATGAGCAGTTCTTC CASSIPGGNEQFF
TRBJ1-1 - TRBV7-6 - TGTGCCAGCAGCCCCCGGCGAGGCTTAAACACTGAAGCTTTCTTT CASSPRRGLNTEAFF
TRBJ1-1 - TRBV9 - TGTGCCAGCAGCGCACTGCCCGGGACCCAAGACACTGAAGCTTTCTTT CASSALPGTQDTEAFF
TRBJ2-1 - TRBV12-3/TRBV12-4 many TGTGCCAGCAGCCTATGGGGGAGCGAGCAGTTCTTC CASSLWGSEQFF
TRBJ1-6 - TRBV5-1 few TGCGCCAGCAGCAGGGACATAAGCTCCTATAATTCACCCCTCCACTTT CASSRDISSYNSPLHF
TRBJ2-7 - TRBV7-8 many TGTGCCAGCAGCTTAGGGACACAATTCTACGAGCAGTACTTC CASSLGTQFYEQYF
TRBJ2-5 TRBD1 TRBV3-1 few TGTGCCAGCAGCCCCCGGACAGGGGAAAGGGAGACCCAGTACTTC CASSPRTGERETQYF